One sample yielded the 2 T cell receptor beta chains listed below, sequenced in a study of cytomegalovirus exposure and HLA in healthy donors. The PCR ran on 60 Vbeta and 13 Jbeta primers. Using immunoSEQ multiplex PCR, the repertoire was profiled, and TCRdb retains in-frame clones only, with some absent. This table holds around 110,000 clones, under 80% found once. The sample consisted of PBMCs. The receptors shown here come from a man in his sixties in good health and CMV-seronegative.

The V gene is TRBV27, the J gene TRBJ1-4; D is perhaps TRBD1 (6 bases). The germline CDR1 and CDR2 sequences are MNHEY and SMNVEV (reference sequence). V was pared by 0 bases and J by 0 bases, with 14 bases between. This CDR3 is 18 amino acids long. CDR3 region: CASSLSRTGSATNEKLFF. The DNA of the CDR3 is TGTGCCAGCAGTTTATCGAGAACAGGGTCTGCAACTAATGAAAAACTGTTTTTT.

The CDR3 loop is CASSQSTGSFNEKLFF. DNA for the CDR3: TGCGCCAGCAGCCAATCTACAGGGTCTTTTAATGAAAAACTGTTTTTT. The V call is TRBV4-1, the J call TRBJ1-4, with D perhaps matching TRBD1 (6 bases). Per the germline V gene, CDR1 is MGHRA and CDR2 is YSYEKL. V lost 2 bases, J lost 4 bases, and 14 bases lay in between. CDR3 length: 16 residues.